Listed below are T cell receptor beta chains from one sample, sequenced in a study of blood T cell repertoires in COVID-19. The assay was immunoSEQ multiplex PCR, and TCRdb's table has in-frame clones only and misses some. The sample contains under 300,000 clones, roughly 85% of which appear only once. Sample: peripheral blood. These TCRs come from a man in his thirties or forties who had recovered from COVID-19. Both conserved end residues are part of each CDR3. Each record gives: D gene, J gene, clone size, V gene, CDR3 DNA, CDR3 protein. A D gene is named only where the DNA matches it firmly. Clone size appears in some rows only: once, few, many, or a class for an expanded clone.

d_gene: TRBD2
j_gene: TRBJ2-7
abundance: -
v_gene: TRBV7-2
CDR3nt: TGTGCCAGCAGCTTAGATCCGGGGGGTAATTCCTACGAGCAGTACTTC
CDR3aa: CASSLDPGGNSYEQYF

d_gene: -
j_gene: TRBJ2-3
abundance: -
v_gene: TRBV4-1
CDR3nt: TGCGCCAGCAGCCTTGGCCTTAGGAGGGGTCCCTACACAGATACGCAGTATTTT
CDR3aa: CASSLGLRRGPYTDTQYF

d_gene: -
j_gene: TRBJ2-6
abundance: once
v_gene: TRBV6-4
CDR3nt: TGTGCCAGCAGTGACGGACAGTCTGGGGCCAACGTCCTGACTTTC
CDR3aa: CASSDGQSGANVLTF

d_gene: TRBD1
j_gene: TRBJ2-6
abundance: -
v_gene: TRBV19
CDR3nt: TGTGCCAGTAGTATCCGGGACAGGGGATCCGGGGCCAACGTCCTGACTTTC
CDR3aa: CASSIRDRGSGANVLTF

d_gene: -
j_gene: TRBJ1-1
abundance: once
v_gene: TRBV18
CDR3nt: TGTGCCAGCTCACCCAAAACAGGGAACACTGAAGCTTTCTTT
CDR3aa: CASSPKTGNTEAFF

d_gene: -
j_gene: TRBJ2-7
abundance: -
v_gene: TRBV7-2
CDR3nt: TGTGCCAGCAGCTTAGGGGGGCACTACGAGCAGTACTTC
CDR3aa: CASSLGGHYEQYF

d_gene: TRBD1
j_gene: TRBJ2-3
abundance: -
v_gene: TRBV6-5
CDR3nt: TGTGCCAGCAGTTTCATACAGGGGGCGGGAACAGATACGCAGTATTTT
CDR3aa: CASSFIQGAGTDTQYF

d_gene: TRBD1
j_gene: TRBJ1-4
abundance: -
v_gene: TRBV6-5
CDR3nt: TGTGCCAGCAGCCCCCCCGGACAGGGTGTTGAAAAACTGTTTTTT
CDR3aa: CASSPPGQGVEKLFF

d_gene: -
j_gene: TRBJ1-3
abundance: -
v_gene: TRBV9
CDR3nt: TGTGCCAGCAGCGTAGATTCAGGGTCCGGAAACACCATATATTTT
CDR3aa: CASSVDSGSGNTIYF

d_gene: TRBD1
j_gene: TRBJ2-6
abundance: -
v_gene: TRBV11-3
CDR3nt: TGTGCCAGCAGCCGAACAGGGGTAGGGGCCAACGTCCTGACTTTC
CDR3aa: CASSRTGVGANVLTF

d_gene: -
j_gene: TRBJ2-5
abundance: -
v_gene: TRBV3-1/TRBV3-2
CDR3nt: TGTGCCAGCAGCCAAGTCGCGCTAGGGGCCCAAGAGACCCAGTACTTC
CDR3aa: CASSQVALGAQETQYF

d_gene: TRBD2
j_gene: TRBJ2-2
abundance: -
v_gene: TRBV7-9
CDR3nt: TGTGCCAGCAGCCCTCAACTAGCGGGGCCCACCGGGGAGCTGTTTTTT
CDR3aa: CASSPQLAGPTGELFF

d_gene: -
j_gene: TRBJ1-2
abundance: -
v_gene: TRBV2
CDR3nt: TGTGCCAGCAGTGACGACCAGGGCTATGGCTACACCTTC
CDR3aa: CASSDDQGYGYTF

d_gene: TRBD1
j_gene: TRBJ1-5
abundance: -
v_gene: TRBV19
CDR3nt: TGTGCCAGTAGTCCCACGGGTGCGGGGACAGAAAATCAGCCCCAGCATTTT
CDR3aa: CASSPTGAGTENQPQHF

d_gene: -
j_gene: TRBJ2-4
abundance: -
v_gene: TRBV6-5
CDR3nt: TGTGCCAGCAGTTACTCTTTCGATCCGGGGAACATTCAGTACTTC
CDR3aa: CASSYSFDPGNIQYF

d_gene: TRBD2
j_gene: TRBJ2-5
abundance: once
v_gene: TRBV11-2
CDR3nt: TGTGCCAGCAGCTTAGTCCTCCAACTAGCGGGGGGGCCCCAGTACTTC
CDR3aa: CASSLVLQLAGGPQYF

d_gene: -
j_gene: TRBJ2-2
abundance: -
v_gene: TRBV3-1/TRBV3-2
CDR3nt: TGTGCCAGCAGTCACCCGGGACTCTCGAACACCGGGGAGCTGTTTTTT
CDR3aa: CASSHPGLSNTGELFF

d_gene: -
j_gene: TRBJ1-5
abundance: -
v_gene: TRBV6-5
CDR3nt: TGTGCCAGCCAGGACAGAATTTATCAGCCCCAGCATTTT
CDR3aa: CASQDRIYQPQHF

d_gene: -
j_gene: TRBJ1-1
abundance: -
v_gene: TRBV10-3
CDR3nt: TGTGCCATCAGGAGGGGACTCGCTGACACTGAAGCTTTCTTT
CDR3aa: CAIRRGLADTEAFF

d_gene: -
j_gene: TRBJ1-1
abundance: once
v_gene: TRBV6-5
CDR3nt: TGTGCCAGCTCAAACACTGAAGCTTTCTTT
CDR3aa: CASSNTEAFF

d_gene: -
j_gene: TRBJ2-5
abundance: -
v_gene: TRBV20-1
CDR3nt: TGCAGTGCTGCGGGGTCGGAGACCCAGTACTTC
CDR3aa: CSAAGSETQYF

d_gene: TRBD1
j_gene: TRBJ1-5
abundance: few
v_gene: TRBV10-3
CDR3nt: TGTGCCATTACAGGGGGCCTTAGCCAGCCCCAGCATTTT
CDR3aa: CAITGGLSQPQHF

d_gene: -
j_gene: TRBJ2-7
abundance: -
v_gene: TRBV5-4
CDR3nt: TGTGCCAGCAGCTTGAGGAGCGTGGAGGCGTACGAGCAGTACTTC
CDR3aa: CASSLRSVEAYEQYF

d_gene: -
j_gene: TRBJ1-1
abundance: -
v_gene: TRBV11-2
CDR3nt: TGTGCCAGCAGCTTAGGTCAGGCAGGGCGGACTGAAGCTTTCTTT
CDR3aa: CASSLGQAGRTEAFF

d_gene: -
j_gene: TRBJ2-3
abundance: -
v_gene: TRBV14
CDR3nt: TGTGCCAGCAGCCAAGAACCGGACCTAGCTACAGATACGCAGTATTTT
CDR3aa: CASSQEPDLATDTQYF

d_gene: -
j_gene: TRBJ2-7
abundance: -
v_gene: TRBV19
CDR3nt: TGTGCCAGGGGGCGCGAGCAGAACCCCTACGAGCAGTACTTC
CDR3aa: CARGREQNPYEQYF

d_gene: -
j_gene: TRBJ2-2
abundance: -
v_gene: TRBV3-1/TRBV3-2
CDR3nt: TGTGCCAGCAGCCAACAGTACGGGGAGCTGTTTTTT
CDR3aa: CASSQQYGELFF

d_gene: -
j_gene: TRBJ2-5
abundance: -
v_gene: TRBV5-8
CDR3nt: TGTGCCAGCAGCTTGGAACAGCCCGCCCAAGAGACCCAGTACTTC
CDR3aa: CASSLEQPAQETQYF

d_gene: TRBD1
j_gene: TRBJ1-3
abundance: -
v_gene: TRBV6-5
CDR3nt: TGTGCCAGCAGTTACTCGGACAGGGCTGGAAACACCATATATTTT
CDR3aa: CASSYSDRAGNTIYF

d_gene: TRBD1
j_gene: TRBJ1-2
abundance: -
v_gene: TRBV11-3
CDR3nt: TGTGCCAGCAGCCCACGGACAGGGTCTAACTATGGCTACACCTTC
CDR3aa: CASSPRTGSNYGYTF

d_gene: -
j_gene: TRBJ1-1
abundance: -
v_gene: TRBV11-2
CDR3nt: TGTGCCAGCAGCCCCAGGGACACTGAAGCTTTCTTT
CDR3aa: CASSPRDTEAFF

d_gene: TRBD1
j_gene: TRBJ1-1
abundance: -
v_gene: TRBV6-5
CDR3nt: TGTGCCAGCAGTTACTCCACAGGGGTGGAAGGAACTGAAGCTTTCTTT
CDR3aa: CASSYSTGVEGTEAFF

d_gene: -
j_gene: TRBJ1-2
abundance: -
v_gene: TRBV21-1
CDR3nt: TGTGCCAGCAGCAAGCAGACCCTAGGAGGTTCGGCTTATGGCTACACCTTC
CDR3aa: CASSKQTLGGSAYGYTF